The entry below gives a single T cell receptor (beta chain) sequence along with its context. Which antigen it targets is not known. Base qualities are missing; no much larger clone stands one base away. These data belong to a study of cytomegalovirus exposure and HLA in healthy donors (TCRdb year 2017). At the level of the whole study: In an earlier analysis of approximately 640 of the donors, 276 Gb of sequence data and approximately 100 million unique TCR beta sequences from 180 million or so T cells were reported. The study used immunosequencing to profile the T cell repertoires of several hundred subjects and linked those repertoires to cytomegalovirus serostatus. Donor age, sex, ethnicity and CMV serostatus were compiled together with the repertoire data. Genome-wide SNP genotypes for about 55% of the 666 donors were used in a later genetic analysis, which treated that subset as a discovery cohort. Roughly 290 gigabases of sequencing data and 70 million to 100 million unique TCR sequences made up an early release that covered 500 to 700 HLA-typed donors. Among 300 to 500 genotyped donors of the cohort, an average of around 240,000 unique TCR beta nucleotide sequences was sequenced per donor, of which roughly 18% were non-productive. Rather than using new phenotypic data, the later analysis identified candidate immune exposures from TCR beta sequences and from how often those sequences occurred across donors. An earlier analysis of 587 of the donors used high-throughput TCR beta sequencing to judge whether each TCR beta V gene segment behaved as functional or pseudogenic. Of the 350 to 400 genotyped donors, around 81% fell in the genetic ancestry cluster associated with self-reported Caucasian donors. In a later analysis, previously published TCR beta repertoires from 600 to 850 donors were re-analyzed and high-resolution HLA genotyping was added so that TCR occurrence patterns could be studied. The study aimed to test whether signatures of past pathogen exposure could be identified by cataloging public T cell receptors. Every repertoire in the discovery cohort had been generated on one and the same sequencing platform. The number of typed donors differed by locus: about 620-630 for A, B, C, DRB1 and DQB1; roughly 510 for DQA1; roughly 600 for DPA1; and about 450 for DPB1. HLA typing included class I and class II loci at four-digit resolution. Roughly 5 DR-DQ haplotypes were handled as single units for association and clustering, since linkage in the cohort was strong. High-throughput TCR immunosequencing, statistical association of individual TCRs with disease status, and machine learning were combined to predict cytomegalovirus infection status. Along with the roughly 700-subject first cohort, a separate validation cohort of approximately 110 different subjects was used.

Reading the germline V gene (reference sequence) gives CDR1 MNHEY and CDR2 SMNVEV. From its cysteine to its phenylalanine, the CDR3 spans 14 amino acids. The CDR3 DNA has 42 bases and is translated from base 1. V is shortened by 3 bases, J by 0 bases, and the region joining them spans 8 bases. Overall study results and their limits: In a later analysis, HLA-associated TCR beta chains were found to be more clonally expanded and to have lower generation probabilities than equally common non-associated chains. A later analysis associated about 18,000 TCR beta sequences with specific HLA alleles at a false discovery rate of 0.05. Most TCR sequences were seen in very few donors, while some public TCRs were found in many individuals. In a later analysis, several top co-occurrence clusters were reported to appear linked to parvovirus B19, influenza, CMV and Epstein-Barr virus. Linkage disequilibrium might explain the correlated functional status among segregating V segments, but an unknown experimental factor could not be excluded. CMV serostatus was the only immune exposure information available for the cohort. Some IMGT-functional V segments, including TRBV6-2 and TRBV6-3, could not be distinguished by the 87-base-pair reads and were therefore excluded. The classifier was reported to diagnose cytomegalovirus status with high specificity and sensitivity in both the original and validation cohorts. Only TCR beta chains were sequenced in this cohort, and the absence of alpha or paired-chain data limited detectable features. In a later analysis, most CMV-associated TCR beta chains were found to appear HLA-restricted, with HLA associations seemingly driven largely by CMV exposure. According to a later analysis, TCR association rates differed among HLA loci, with DRB1 alleles showing the most associated TCRs and HLA-C alleles showing the fewest. In vitro tests confirmed that three of the cytomegalovirus-associated TCR beta chains recognize cytomegalovirus antigens. Because HLA typing was missing for some donors at each locus, association tests included only the typed subset. Presence/absence analyses assumed roughly uniform sequencing depth across donors, an assumption that may not hold. Strong co-occurrence of HLA alleles, especially DR and DQ, made assigning TCR associations to individual alleles difficult. According to a later genetic analysis, donors in an Asian-associated ancestry cluster had fewer N-insertions in productive TCRs than the approximately 710-donor mean. The sequencing pipeline was judged likely to have produced a cluster of highly shared sequence variants as a technical artifact. An association between a missense DCLRE1C variant and V-gene and J-gene trimming of TCR beta chains was found in a later genetic analysis and replicated in an independent cohort. A further reported finding was that TCR beta sequences accurately predicted the HLA-A and HLA-B alleles for most subjects in the first cohort. The study listed 164 TCR beta chains as associated with cytomegalovirus. Seventeen rarely observed V segments, including chromosome 9 orphons, were excluded from the earlier analysis of approximately 500 of the donors because counts were too low. An earlier analysis of approximately 540 of the donors showed that most TCR beta V segments appeared in productive rearrangements either about 87% or about 30% of the time, which broadly matched IMGT annotations. The authors suggested that the approach could potentially be generalized to other disease states and immunological phenotypes.

The cohort consisted of 600 to 750 healthy bone marrow donors. Cohort members were all nominally healthy when sampled, although unrecorded immune exposures were likely present. The donor tested CMV seropositive and was one of the 289 seropositive cohort members. Each donor provided a peripheral blood sample, and peripheral blood mononuclear cells were used for TCR beta sequencing. Genomic DNA extraction from the blood cell samples was performed with the Qiagen DNeasy Blood Extraction Kit. The receptor library was made with the immunoSEQ multiplex PCR assay. The multiplex PCR relied on a mix of 60 forward primers for TCR Vbeta segments and 13 reverse primers for TCR Jbeta segments. A multiplex PCR assay on genomic DNA amplified the CDR3 region of rearranged TCR beta genes. On the Illumina HiSeq System, the amplified TCR beta libraries were sequenced as 87-base-pair reads. On the authors' methods: In a later analysis, roughly 80 million unique TCR beta chains were counted across the approximately 620 repertoires, and approximately 11 million of these chains were shared by at least two donors. To remove PCR and sequencing errors, raw reads were error-corrected and collapsed into unique sequences using a nearest-neighbor algorithm that merged closely related sequences. Alignment of CDR3 sequences to IMGT reference sequences was used to assign V, D and J gene segments. Each retained sequence needed at least a six-nucleotide match to both a V gene segment and a J gene segment. Rearrangements were called productive when the CDR3 lacked stop codons and stayed in frame with V and J; all others were non-productive. CDR3 was defined by IMGT convention, running from the second conserved V-encoded cysteine to the conserved J-encoded phenylalanine. Sequences without an unambiguous match to a single V gene segment were excluded from the earlier analysis of a few hundred of the donors. An earlier analysis of a few hundred of the donors called V segments functional above 56.7% productive rearrangements and segregating when the between-donor standard deviation exceeded 5%. A statistical classification framework was built for diagnosing cytomegalovirus status from the catalog of TCR beta chain sequences. V and J gene assignment, in a later analysis, came from comparing TCR nucleotide sequences with IMGT/GENE-DB human TR gene sequences. A later analysis assigned CDR3 sequences and most-parsimonious VDJ recombination scenarios with the TCRdist pipeline. In a later analysis, every TCR beta chain was defined by the combination of its CDR3 amino acid sequence and its V-gene family, and reads without a unique V-gene family were dropped. In a later analysis, 450 to 600 highly shared, low-generation-probability nucleotide sequences were removed to address suspected cross-contamination and a sequencing artifact. In a later analysis, a clonal expansion index for each public chain was calculated from normalized within-repertoire ranks of inferred template counts. A later analysis computed generation probabilities with a VDJ recombination model fitted to out-of-frame rearrangements, and checked the results against IGoR. A later analysis scored TCR-TCR, TCR-HLA and TCR-CMV co-occurrence with hypergeometric tests, applying a repertoire-size bias correction to TCR pairs. A later analysis estimated false discovery rates by permuting HLA or CMV assignments 20 times. In a later analysis, co-occurring TCRs were grouped with DBSCAN, and TCRdist sequence similarity was added when clustering was performed within HLA-allele-positive subsets. Repertoires with fewer than 30,000 or more than 120,000 public chains, plus five repertoires with anomalous nucleotide sharing, were excluded from co-occurrence clustering. TCRdb stores this immuneACCESS table with in-frame sequences only. Part of the clones is absent; in the studies checked, under half of the shortfall reflects unresolved V genes, and no reason is known for the rest. The D gene and trimming were derived from the DNA, and the V and J assignments and clone size from that table. This sample comprises approximately 170,000 clones, almost 75% of them detected only once. The ten largest account for approximately 3.1% of the sample.

The V and J genes are TRBV27 and TRBJ1-1, with TRBD1 tentatively as D gene (6 bases match). Sequencing was done on a sample of PBMCs. This TCR was sampled from a woman aged 25-40 years in good health and CMV-seropositive. The DNA sequence is as follows: TGTGCCAGCAGTTTGGGGACAATGAACACTGAAGCTTTCTTT. Its protein is CASSLGTMNTEAFF.